This T cell receptor beta chain was captured by sequencing in a study of preoperative IRX-2 immunotherapy in early breast cancer. Treatment indicated: preoperative locoregional IRX-2 cytokine immunotherapy. Preoperative locoregional IRX-2 cytokine immunotherapy was tested in the phase Ib source study. This clone appeared a few times. The data were produced by immunoSEQ multiplex PCR, yet TCRdb's version contains in-frame clones alone and is incomplete. In the table there are some 32,000 clones, 80% to 85% of which are singletons. From germline, CDR1 is MNHGY and CDR2 SAAAGT. The CDR3 loop spans 14 amino acids. The ends were cut back, 6 bases at V and 4 bases at J, with 16 bases in the middle.

This sample comprised lymph node tissue, obtained from a patient treated with IRX-2 immunotherapy. The chain links TRBV6-8 to TRBJ2-7; D is tentatively TRBD1 or TRBD2 (5 bases each). The TCR was taken from a human donor with breast cancer. The CDR3: CASSNGAYNYEQYF. CDR3 DNA: TGTGCCAGCAGCAACGGGGCCTATAATTACGAGCAGTACTTC.